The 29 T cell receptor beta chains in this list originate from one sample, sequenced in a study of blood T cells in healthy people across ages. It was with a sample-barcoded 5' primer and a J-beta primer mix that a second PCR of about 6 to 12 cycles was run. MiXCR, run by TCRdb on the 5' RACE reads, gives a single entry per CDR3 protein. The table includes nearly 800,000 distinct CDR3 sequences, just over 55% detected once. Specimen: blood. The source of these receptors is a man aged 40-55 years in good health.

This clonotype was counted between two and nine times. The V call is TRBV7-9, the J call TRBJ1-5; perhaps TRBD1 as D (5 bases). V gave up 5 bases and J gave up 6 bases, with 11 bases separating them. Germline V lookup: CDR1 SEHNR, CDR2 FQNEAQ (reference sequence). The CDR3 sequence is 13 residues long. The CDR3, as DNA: TGTGCCAGCAGCCGTGGGGGTGGTCAGCCCCAGCATTTT. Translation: CASSRGGGQPQHF.

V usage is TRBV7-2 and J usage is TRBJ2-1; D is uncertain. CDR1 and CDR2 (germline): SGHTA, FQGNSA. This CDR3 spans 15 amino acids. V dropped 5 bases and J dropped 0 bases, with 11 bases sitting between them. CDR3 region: CASSRTKSSYNEQFF. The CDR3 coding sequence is TGTGCCAGCAGCCGAACTAAGAGCTCCTACAATGAGCAGTTCTTC.

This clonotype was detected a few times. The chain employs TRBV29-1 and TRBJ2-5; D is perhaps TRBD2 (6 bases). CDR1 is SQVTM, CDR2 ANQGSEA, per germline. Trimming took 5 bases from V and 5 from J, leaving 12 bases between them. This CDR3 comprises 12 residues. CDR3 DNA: TGCAGCGTTCTGGAGGGGACGGAGACCCAGTACTTC. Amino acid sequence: CSVLEGTETQYF. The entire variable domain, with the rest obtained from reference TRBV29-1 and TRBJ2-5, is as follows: SAVISQKPSRDICQRGTSLTIQCQVDSQVTMMFWYRQQPGQSLTLIATANQGSEATYESGFVIDKFPISRPNLTFSTLTVSNMSPEDSSIYLCSVLEGTETQYFGPGTRLLVL.

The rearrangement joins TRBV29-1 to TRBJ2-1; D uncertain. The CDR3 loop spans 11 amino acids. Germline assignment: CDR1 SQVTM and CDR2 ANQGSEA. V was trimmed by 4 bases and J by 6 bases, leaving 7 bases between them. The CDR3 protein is CSVGHLNEQFF. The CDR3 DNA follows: TGCAGCGTTGGTCACCTCAATGAGCAGTTCTTC.

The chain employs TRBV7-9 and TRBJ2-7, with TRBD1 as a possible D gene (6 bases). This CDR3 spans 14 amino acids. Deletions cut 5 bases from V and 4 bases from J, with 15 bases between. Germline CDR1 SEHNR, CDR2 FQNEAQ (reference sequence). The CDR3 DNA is TGTGCCAGCAGCCCCGCAGGGGACGGATACGAGCAGTACTTC. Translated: CASSPAGDGYEQYF.

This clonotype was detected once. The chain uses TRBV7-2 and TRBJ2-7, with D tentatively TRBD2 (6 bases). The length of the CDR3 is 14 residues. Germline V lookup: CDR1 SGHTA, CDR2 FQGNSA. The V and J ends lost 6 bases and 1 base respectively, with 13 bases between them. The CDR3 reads CASSPIGRSYEQYF. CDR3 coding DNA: TGTGCCAGCAGTCCAATTGGGAGGTCCTACGAGCAGTACTTC.

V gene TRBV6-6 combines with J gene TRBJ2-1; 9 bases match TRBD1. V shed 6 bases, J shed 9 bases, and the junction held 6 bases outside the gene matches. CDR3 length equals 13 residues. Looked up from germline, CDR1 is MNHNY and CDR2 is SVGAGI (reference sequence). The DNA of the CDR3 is TGTGCCAGCAGCGGGGACAGGGCGACTGAGCAGTTCTTC. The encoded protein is CASSGDRATEQFF.

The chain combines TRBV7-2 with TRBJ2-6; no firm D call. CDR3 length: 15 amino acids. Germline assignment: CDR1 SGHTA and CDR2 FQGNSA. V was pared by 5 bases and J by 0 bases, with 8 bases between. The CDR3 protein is CASSPDPSGANVLTF. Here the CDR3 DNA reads TGTGCCAGCAGCCCAGACCCCTCTGGGGCCAACGTCCTGACTTTC.

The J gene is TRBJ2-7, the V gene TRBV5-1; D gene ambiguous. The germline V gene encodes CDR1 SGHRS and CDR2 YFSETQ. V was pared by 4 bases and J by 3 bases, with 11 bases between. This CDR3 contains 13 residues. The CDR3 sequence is CASSVPESYEQYF. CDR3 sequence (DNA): TGCGCCAGCAGCGTGCCAGAGAGCTACGAGCAGTACTTC.

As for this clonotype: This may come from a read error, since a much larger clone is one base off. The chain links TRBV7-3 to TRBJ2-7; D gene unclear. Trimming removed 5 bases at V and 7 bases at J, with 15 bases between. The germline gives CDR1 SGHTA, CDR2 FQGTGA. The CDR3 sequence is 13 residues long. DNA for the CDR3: TGTGCCAGCAGCCCAAAGTTGGTGGGAGAGCAGTACTTC. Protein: CASSPKLVGEQYF.

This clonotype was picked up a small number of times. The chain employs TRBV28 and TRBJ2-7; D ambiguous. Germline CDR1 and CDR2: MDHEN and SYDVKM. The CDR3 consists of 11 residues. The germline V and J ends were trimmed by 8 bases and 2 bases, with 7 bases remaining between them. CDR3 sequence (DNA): TGTGCCAGCGTTGGACCCTACGAGCAGTACTTC. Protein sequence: CASVGPYEQYF.

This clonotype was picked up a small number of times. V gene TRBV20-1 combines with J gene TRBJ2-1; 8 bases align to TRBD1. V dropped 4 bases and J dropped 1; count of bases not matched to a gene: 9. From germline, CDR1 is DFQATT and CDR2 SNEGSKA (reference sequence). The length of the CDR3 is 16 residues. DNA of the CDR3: TGCAGTGCTACCCCGACAGGGGCAAGTTCCTACAATGAGCAGTTCTTC. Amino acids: CSATPTGASSYNEQFF.

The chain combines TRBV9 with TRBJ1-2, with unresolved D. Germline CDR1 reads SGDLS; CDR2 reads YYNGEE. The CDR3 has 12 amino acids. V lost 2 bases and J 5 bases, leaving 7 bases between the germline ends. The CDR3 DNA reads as TGTGCCAGCAGCGTCCAAGCGTATGGCTACACCTTC. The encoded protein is CASSVQAYGYTF.

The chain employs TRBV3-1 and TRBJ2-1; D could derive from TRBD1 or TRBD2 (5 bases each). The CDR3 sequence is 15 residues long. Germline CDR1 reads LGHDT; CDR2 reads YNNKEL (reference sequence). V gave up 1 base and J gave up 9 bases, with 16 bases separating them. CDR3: CASSQVAGTGTEQFF. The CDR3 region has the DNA TGTGCCAGCAGCCAAGTGGCCGGAACCGGGACTGAGCAGTTCTTC.

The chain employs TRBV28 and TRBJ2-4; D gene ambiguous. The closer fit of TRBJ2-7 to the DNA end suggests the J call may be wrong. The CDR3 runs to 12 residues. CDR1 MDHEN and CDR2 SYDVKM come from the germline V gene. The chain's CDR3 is CASKETPYEQYF. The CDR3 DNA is TGTGCCAGCAAGGAGACACCCTACGAGCAGTACTTC.

The CDR3 is CSAKLFEGVGTEAFF. The CDR3 DNA reads as TGCAGTGCTAAGTTGTTCGAGGGAGTGGGCACTGAAGCTTTCTTT. This sequence joins TRBV20-1 and TRBJ1-1; D is unresolved. Germline CDR1 DFQATT, CDR2 SNEGSKA (reference sequence). The CDR3 totals 15 residues. Trimming took 4 bases from V and 4 from J, leaving 19 bases between them.

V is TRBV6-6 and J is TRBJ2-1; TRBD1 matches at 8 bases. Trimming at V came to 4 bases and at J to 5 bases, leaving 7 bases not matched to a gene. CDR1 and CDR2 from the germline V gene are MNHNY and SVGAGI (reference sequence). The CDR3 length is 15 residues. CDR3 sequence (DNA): TGTGCCAGCAGTTCCACGGACAGGGCAAACAATGAGCAGTTCTTC. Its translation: CASSSTDRANNEQFF.

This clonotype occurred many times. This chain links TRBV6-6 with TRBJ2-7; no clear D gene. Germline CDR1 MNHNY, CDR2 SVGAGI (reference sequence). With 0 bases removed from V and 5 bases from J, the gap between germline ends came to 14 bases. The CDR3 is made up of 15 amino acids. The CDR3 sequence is CASSYSISDSDEQYF. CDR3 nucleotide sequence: TGTGCCAGCAGTTACTCTATTAGTGACTCGGACGAGCAGTACTTC.

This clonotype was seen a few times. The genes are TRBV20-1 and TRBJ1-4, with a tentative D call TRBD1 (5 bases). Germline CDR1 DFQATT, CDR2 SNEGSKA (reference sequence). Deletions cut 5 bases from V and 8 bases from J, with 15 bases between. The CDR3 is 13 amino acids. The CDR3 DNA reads TGCAGTGCTGAGGACCAAAAGGGGGAAAAACTGTTTTTT. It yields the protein CSAEDQKGEKLFF.

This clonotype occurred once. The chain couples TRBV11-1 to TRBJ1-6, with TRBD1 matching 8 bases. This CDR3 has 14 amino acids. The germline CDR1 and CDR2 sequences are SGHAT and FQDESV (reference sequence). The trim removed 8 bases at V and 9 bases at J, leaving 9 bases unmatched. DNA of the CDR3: TGTGCCAGCGCCCAGGACAGGGCTCCTTCACCCCTCCACTTT. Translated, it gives CASAQDRAPSPLHF.

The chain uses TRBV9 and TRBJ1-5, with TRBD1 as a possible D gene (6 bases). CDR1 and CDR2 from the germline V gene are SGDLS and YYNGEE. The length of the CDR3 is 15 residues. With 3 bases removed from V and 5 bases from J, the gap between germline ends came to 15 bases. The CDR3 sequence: CASSATDRIHQPQHF. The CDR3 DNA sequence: TGTGCCAGCAGCGCCACGGACAGAATTCATCAGCCCCAGCATTTT.

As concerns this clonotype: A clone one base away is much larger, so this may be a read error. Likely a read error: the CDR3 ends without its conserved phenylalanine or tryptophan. The CDR3 DNA sequence: TGCAGCGCAGGGGGTTTCCGAGAGACCCAGTACTCC. It translates to CSAGGFRETQYS. The chain recombines TRBV29-1 with TRBJ2-5, with 7 bases fitting TRBD1. Looked up from germline, CDR1 is SQVTM and CDR2 is ANQGSEA. V shed 7 bases, J shed 4 bases, and the junction held 6 bases outside the gene matches. The CDR3 extends over 12 amino acids.

The CDR3 coding sequence is TGTGCCAGCAGTTTCCTCACGGGGCAGGGGGGACTTCCCTATAATTCACCCCTCCACTTT. Its protein is CASSFLTGQGGLPYNSPLHF. The genes are TRBV27 and TRBJ1-6; TRBD1 matches at 7 bases. Germline V lookup: CDR1 MNHEY, CDR2 SMNVEV (reference sequence). The junction had 16 bases not matched to a gene; V was cut back by 3 bases and J by 2 bases. This CDR3 comprises 20 residues.

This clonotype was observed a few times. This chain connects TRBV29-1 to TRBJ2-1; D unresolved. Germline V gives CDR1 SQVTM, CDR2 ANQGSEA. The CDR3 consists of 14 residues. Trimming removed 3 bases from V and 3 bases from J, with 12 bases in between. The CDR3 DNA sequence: TGCAGCGTTGATTTTTCCGGTAGCTACAATGAGCAGTTCTTC. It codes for CSVDFSGSYNEQFF.

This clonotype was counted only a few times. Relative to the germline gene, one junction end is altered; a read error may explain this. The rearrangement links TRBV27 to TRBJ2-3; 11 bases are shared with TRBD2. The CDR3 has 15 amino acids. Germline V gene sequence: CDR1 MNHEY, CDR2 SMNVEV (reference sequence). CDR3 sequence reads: CASTLAGGATDTQYF. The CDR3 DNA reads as TGTGCCAGCACTTTAGCGGGGGGGGCGACAGATACGCAGTATTTT.

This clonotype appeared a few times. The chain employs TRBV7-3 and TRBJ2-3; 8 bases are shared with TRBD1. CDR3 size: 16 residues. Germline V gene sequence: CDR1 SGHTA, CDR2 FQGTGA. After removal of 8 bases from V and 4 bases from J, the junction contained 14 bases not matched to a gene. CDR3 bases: TGTGCCAGCTCCCCCCTGGCAGGGGGCGGAGCAGATACGCAGTATTTT. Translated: CASSPLAGGGADTQYF.

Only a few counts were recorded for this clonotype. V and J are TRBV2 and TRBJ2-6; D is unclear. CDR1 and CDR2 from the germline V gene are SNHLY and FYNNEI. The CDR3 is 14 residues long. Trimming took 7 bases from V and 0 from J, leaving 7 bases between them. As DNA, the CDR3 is TGTGCCAGCACCCCTTACTCTGGGGCCAACGTCCTGACTTTC. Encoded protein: CASTPYSGANVLTF.

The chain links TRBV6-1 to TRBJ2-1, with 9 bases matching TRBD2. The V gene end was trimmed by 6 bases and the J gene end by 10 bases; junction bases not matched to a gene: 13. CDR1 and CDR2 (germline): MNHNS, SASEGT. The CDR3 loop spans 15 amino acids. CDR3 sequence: CASSFSGGQMREQFF. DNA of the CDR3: TGTGCCAGCAGCTTTAGCGGGGGCCAGATGCGCGAGCAGTTCTTC.

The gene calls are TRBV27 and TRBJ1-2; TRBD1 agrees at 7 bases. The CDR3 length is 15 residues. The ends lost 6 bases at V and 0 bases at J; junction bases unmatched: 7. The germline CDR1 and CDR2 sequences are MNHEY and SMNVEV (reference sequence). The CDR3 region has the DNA TGTGCCAGCAGCCGAGGGACAGACTCTAACTATGGCTACACCTTC. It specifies CASSRGTDSNYGYTF.